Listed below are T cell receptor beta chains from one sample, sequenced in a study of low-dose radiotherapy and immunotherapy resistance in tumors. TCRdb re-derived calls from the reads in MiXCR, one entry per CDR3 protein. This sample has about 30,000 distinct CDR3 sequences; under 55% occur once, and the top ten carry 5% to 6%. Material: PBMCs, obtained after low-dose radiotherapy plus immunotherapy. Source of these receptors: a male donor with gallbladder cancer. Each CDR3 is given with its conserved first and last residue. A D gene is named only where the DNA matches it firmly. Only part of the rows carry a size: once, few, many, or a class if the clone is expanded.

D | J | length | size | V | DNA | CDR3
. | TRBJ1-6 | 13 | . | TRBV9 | TGTGCCAGCAGCGTAGATGCTAATTCACCCCTCCACTTT | CASSVDANSPLHF
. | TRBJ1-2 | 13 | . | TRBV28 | TGTGCCAGCAGTCTCAGGGTTGTCCATGGCTACACCTTC | CASSLRVVHGYTF
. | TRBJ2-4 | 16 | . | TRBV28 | TGTGCCAGCAGTCTAGCCGGGACGCCAGCCAAAAACATTCAGTACTTC | CASSLAGTPAKNIQYF
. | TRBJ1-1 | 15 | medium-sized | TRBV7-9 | TGTGCCAGCAGCCAAGAGCCGGGAATGAACACTGAAGCTTTCTTT | CASSQEPGMNTEAFF
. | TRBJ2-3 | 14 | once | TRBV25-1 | TGTGCCAGCAGTGACGGGTTCCGTGCAGATACGCAGTATTTT | CASSDGFRADTQYF
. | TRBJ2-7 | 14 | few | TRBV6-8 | TGTGCCAGCAGCACCACAGGGTTCTCCTACGAGCAGTACTTC | CASSTTGFSYEQYF
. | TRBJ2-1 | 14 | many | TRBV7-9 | TGTGCCAGCAGCTTAACCCAGGGGCCGAATGAGCAGTTCTTC | CASSLTQGPNEQFF
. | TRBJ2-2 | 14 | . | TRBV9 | TGTGCCAGCAGCGGGGGACACACAACCGGGGAGCTGTTTTTT | CASSGGHTTGELFF
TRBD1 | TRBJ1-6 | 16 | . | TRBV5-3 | TGTGCCAGCAGAAAATTCCAGACAGGGGGTAATTCACCCCTCCACTTT | CASRKFQTGGNSPLHF
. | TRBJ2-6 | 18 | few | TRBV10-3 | TGTGCCATCGCTCAGGTGGGGGGACGAGGTTCTGGGGCCAACGTCCTGACTTTC | CAIAQVGGRGSGANVLTF
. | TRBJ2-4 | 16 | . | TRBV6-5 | TGTGCCAGCAGTGAGGTTCAATTACTAGCCAAAAACATTCAGTACTTC | CASSEVQLLAKNIQYF
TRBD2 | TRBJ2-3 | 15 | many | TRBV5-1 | TGCGCCAGCAGCCAGCTCGGGACTAGCGCAGATACGCAGTATTTT | CASSQLGTSADTQYF
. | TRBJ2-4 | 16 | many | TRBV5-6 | TGTGCCAGCAGCTTGCCTGGACAGCTAGCCAAAAACATTCAGTACTTC | CASSLPGQLAKNIQYF
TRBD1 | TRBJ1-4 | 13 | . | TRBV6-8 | TGTGCCAGCAGCCCAGACAGGGTCGGAAAACTGTTTTTT | CASSPDRVGKLFF
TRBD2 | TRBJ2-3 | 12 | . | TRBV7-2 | TGTGCCAGCAGCTTAGGCTCGGAGACTAGCAGTTTT | CASSLGSETSSF
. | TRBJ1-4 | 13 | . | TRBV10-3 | TGTGCCATCAGTGGGGCTGCCGGTGAAAAACTGTTTTTT | CAISGAAGEKLFF
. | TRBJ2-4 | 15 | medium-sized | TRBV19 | TGTGCCAGTAGTATTGGAGACAGTACAAAAAACATTCAGTACTTC | CASSIGDSTKNIQYF
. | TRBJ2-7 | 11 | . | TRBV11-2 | TGTGCCAGCAGCTTAGCTGACGAGCAGTACTTC | CASSLADEQYF
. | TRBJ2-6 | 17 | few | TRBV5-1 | TGCGCCAGCAGCTTGCAACCATCGAGCTCTGGGGCCAACGTCCTGACTTTC | CASSLQPSSSGANVLTF
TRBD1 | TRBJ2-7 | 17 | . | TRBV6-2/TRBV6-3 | TGTGCCAGCAGATCCAATTTACGGGACAGCAGCACCTACGAGCAGTACTTC | CASRSNLRDSSTYEQYF
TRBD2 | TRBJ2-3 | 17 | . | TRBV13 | TGTGCCAGCAGCTCCCGGGGACTAGCGGGAGTAAGAGATACGCAGTATTTT | CASSSRGLAGVRDTQYF
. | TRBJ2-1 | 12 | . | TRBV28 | TGTGCCAGCAGAACCCTTTCCAATGAGCAGTTCTTC | CASRTLSNEQFF
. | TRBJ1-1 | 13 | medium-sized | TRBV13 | TGTGCCAGCAGCGTTGGAGTTAACACTGAAGCTTTCTTT | CASSVGVNTEAFF